This TCR beta chain was documented in a study of neurological immune-mediated disorders. Study findings and constraints: Private repertoires in all groups were suggested by the absence of shared CDR3 amino acid sequences among expanded clones across subjects.

The CDR3 length is 13 residues. With 1 base removed from V and 5 bases from J, the gap between germline ends came to 9 bases. Germline V gene data show CDR1 as SGHRS and CDR2 as YFSETQ. Individuals who volunteered at a blood bank located in Maryland, USA, made up the group of healthy controls. This clonotype was detected many times. Its antigen is not identified. By 5'RACE with 10-nucleotide random UMIs, the cDNA was made. TCRdb called the 5' RACE reads again in MiXCR, with one record for every CDR3 protein. The sample includes fewer than 40,000 distinct CDR3 sequences, approximately 4.4% seen only once; the top ten take around 23%.

The rearrangement joins TRBV5-1 to TRBJ1-1; D remains ambiguous. The TCR comes from a man in his late teens or twenties in good health. Sequencing used PBMCs. This CDR3 is CASSLWGETEAFF. The CDR3 coding sequence is TGCGCCAGCAGCTTGTGGGGTGAGACTGAAGCTTTCTTT.